These T cell receptor beta chains were read from a single sample in a study of T cells in narcolepsy. Sequencing was performed with immunoSEQ multiplex PCR; in TCRdb, only in-frame clones are kept and a portion is missing. The sample holds tens of thousands of clones, around 81% seen once. The specimen was CD45RA- memory CD4+ T cells from PBMCs. The origin of the receptors is a human donor with narcolepsy. Each CDR3 is given with its conserved first and last residue. The D gene is left open where the match is weak. Rows may omit the clone size; those that give it use once, few, many or a size class.

V gene: TRBV4-3
clone size: NA
D gene: NA
J gene: TRBJ2-3
CDR3 DNA: TGCGCCAGCAGCCAAGAAGTCTTCACAGATACGCAGTATTTT
CDR3 protein: CASSQEVFTDTQYF

V gene: TRBV6-5
clone size: NA
D gene: TRBD1
J gene: TRBJ2-7
CDR3 DNA: TGTGCCAGCATGAGGGCCGGGACAGGGGACTACGAGCAGTACTTC
CDR3 protein: CASMRAGTGDYEQYF

V gene: TRBV4-1
clone size: few
D gene: TRBD1
J gene: TRBJ2-7
CDR3 DNA: TGCGCCAGCAGCCAAGGACTTTCCGGGACAGGGAGCCTCTACGAGCAGTACTTC
CDR3 protein: CASSQGLSGTGSLYEQYF

V gene: TRBV5-4
clone size: NA
D gene: NA
J gene: TRBJ1-3
CDR3 DNA: TGTGCCAGCAGCTTGGAGGGGAGCTCTTGGAACACCATATATTTT
CDR3 protein: CASSLEGSSWNTIYF

V gene: TRBV10-3
clone size: once
D gene: NA
J gene: TRBJ1-1
CDR3 DNA: TGTGCCATCAGTGGGGGAGGGAGTCCTGAAGCTTTCTTT
CDR3 protein: CAISGGGSPEAFF

V gene: TRBV18
clone size: NA
D gene: TRBD1
J gene: TRBJ1-5
CDR3 DNA: TGTGCCAGCTCACCGGGACAGGGGAATCAGCCCCAGCATTTT
CDR3 protein: CASSPGQGNQPQHF

V gene: TRBV28
clone size: NA
D gene: TRBD1
J gene: TRBJ1-2
CDR3 DNA: TGTGCCAGCGGGCTGACACAGGGGGCAGTAGCTGGCTACACCTTC
CDR3 protein: CASGLTQGAVAGYTF

V gene: TRBV5-4
clone size: NA
D gene: NA
J gene: TRBJ2-5
CDR3 DNA: TGTGCCAGCAGCGTCCCCGCGAGCGGGCTCTTGAGAGAGACCCAGTACTTC
CDR3 protein: CASSVPASGLLRETQYF

V gene: TRBV15
clone size: NA
D gene: TRBD1
J gene: TRBJ2-1
CDR3 DNA: TGTGCCACCCGGGACAGACCCTACAATGAGCAGTTCTTC
CDR3 protein: CATRDRPYNEQFF

V gene: TRBV15
clone size: NA
D gene: NA
J gene: TRBJ1-4
CDR3 DNA: TGTGCCACCAGCAGAGGAGCCGGGGGCGTTGAAAAACTGTTTTTT
CDR3 protein: CATSRGAGGVEKLFF

V gene: TRBV2
clone size: NA
D gene: NA
J gene: TRBJ1-5
CDR3 DNA: TGTGCCAGCAGTGATAGCAATCAGCCCCAGCATTTT
CDR3 protein: CASSDSNQPQHF

V gene: TRBV11-3
clone size: NA
D gene: NA
J gene: TRBJ2-7
CDR3 DNA: TGTGCCAGCAGCTTTCGGACAGCCTACGAGCAGTACTTC
CDR3 protein: CASSFRTAYEQYF

V gene: TRBV7-6
clone size: once
D gene: TRBD1
J gene: TRBJ2-2
CDR3 DNA: TGTGCCAGCAGCCGTCTATGGGACAGGGGTTTGGCCGGGGAGCTGTTTTTT
CDR3 protein: CASSRLWDRGLAGELFF

V gene: TRBV18
clone size: NA
D gene: NA
J gene: TRBJ2-7
CDR3 DNA: TGTGCCAGCTCACGGGAGTTGTACGAGCAGTACTTC
CDR3 protein: CASSRELYEQYF

V gene: TRBV4-3
clone size: NA
D gene: NA
J gene: TRBJ2-5
CDR3 DNA: TGCGCCAGCAGCCAAGTATACGACTACCAAGAGACCCAGTACTTC
CDR3 protein: CASSQVYDYQETQYF

V gene: TRBV30
clone size: NA
D gene: TRBD1
J gene: TRBJ2-2
CDR3 DNA: TGTGCCTGGAGGACGGGACAGCGGAACACCGGGGAGCTGTTTTTT
CDR3 protein: CAWRTGQRNTGELFF

V gene: TRBV10-3
clone size: NA
D gene: TRBD2
J gene: TRBJ2-1
CDR3 DNA: TGTGCCATCAGTGAGCCCGGACTAGCGGGATTCAATGAGCAGTTCTTC
CDR3 protein: CAISEPGLAGFNEQFF

V gene: TRBV6-5
clone size: few
D gene: TRBD1
J gene: TRBJ1-1
CDR3 DNA: TGTGCCAGCAATACAGCCGGGACAGGGGCCACTGAAGCTTTCTTT
CDR3 protein: CASNTAGTGATEAFF

V gene: TRBV7-6
clone size: NA
D gene: TRBD1
J gene: TRBJ1-1
CDR3 DNA: TGTGCCAGCAGCAAGGACAGGGTCACTGAAGCTTTCTTT
CDR3 protein: CASSKDRVTEAFF

V gene: TRBV6-5
clone size: NA
D gene: TRBD1
J gene: TRBJ1-4
CDR3 DNA: TGTGCCAGCAGTGGAAGACAGGGCCGCCAGGAAAAACTGTTTTTT
CDR3 protein: CASSGRQGRQEKLFF

V gene: TRBV4-2
clone size: NA
D gene: TRBD2
J gene: TRBJ2-1
CDR3 DNA: TGTGCCAGCAGCCAAGGCCCGGGGGGGGCGAGCTACAATGAGCAGTTCTTC
CDR3 protein: CASSQGPGGASYNEQFF

V gene: TRBV6-5
clone size: NA
D gene: TRBD2
J gene: TRBJ2-3
CDR3 DNA: TGTGCCAGCAGAAGCGGGGGGTTCTCCGCCGGGCCCTCTTTT
CDR3 protein: CASRSGGFSAGPSF

V gene: TRBV19
clone size: NA
D gene: NA
J gene: TRBJ2-4
CDR3 DNA: TGTGCCAGTAGTGTACAGGGATGGGGGGCCAAAAACATTCAGTACTTC
CDR3 protein: CASSVQGWGAKNIQYF

V gene: TRBV30
clone size: NA
D gene: NA
J gene: TRBJ2-5
CDR3 DNA: TGTGCCTGGAAGGGAATTGCAGAGACCCAGTACTTC
CDR3 protein: CAWKGIAETQYF

V gene: TRBV14
clone size: NA
D gene: TRBD2
J gene: TRBJ2-5
CDR3 DNA: TGTGCCAGCAGCCAGAACAGCGGGGGGAAGTGGGAGACCCAGTACTTC
CDR3 protein: CASSQNSGGKWETQYF

V gene: TRBV14
clone size: NA
D gene: NA
J gene: TRBJ2-5
CDR3 DNA: TGTGCCAGCAGCCAAGGATCTAGCTTCGAGACCCAGTACTTC
CDR3 protein: CASSQGSSFETQYF

V gene: TRBV7-2
clone size: NA
D gene: TRBD1
J gene: TRBJ1-4
CDR3 DNA: TGTGCCAGCAGCCTCGGGACAGGTGAAGGGGAAAAACTGTTTTTT
CDR3 protein: CASSLGTGEGEKLFF

V gene: TRBV30
clone size: once
D gene: TRBD1
J gene: TRBJ1-3
CDR3 DNA: TGTGCCTGGGGGACAGGGGGGATCTCTGGAAACACCATATATTTT
CDR3 protein: CAWGTGGISGNTIYF

V gene: TRBV7-2
clone size: NA
D gene: NA
J gene: TRBJ1-3
CDR3 DNA: TGTGCCAGCAGCAAACGACTGAGCTCTGGAAACACCATATATTTT
CDR3 protein: CASSKRLSSGNTIYF

V gene: TRBV7-9
clone size: NA
D gene: NA
J gene: TRBJ1-2
CDR3 DNA: TGTGCCAGCAGCTTCGGAGTCGCCAACTATGGCTACACCTTC
CDR3 protein: CASSFGVANYGYTF

V gene: TRBV19
clone size: NA
D gene: NA
J gene: TRBJ1-3
CDR3 DNA: TGTGCCAGTAGTATGACAGCCTCTGGAAACACCATATATTTT
CDR3 protein: CASSMTASGNTIYF

V gene: TRBV29-1
clone size: NA
D gene: TRBD1
J gene: TRBJ2-7
CDR3 DNA: TGCAGCGTTGGGACAGGGGGAAACTACGAGCAGTACTTC
CDR3 protein: CSVGTGGNYEQYF

V gene: TRBV30
clone size: NA
D gene: NA
J gene: TRBJ2-7
CDR3 DNA: TGTGCCTGGCAGGCCCCGGGACTGATCTCCTACGAGCAGTACTTC
CDR3 protein: CAWQAPGLISYEQYF

V gene: TRBV27
clone size: NA
D gene: TRBD2
J gene: TRBJ2-5
CDR3 DNA: TGTGCCAGCAGTCAACGACTAGCGGGGGGTACCCGGTCCCAGTACTTC
CDR3 protein: CASSQRLAGGTRSQYF

V gene: TRBV4-1
clone size: NA
D gene: TRBD1
J gene: TRBJ2-7
CDR3 DNA: TGCGCCAGCAGCCAAGACAGGGGGAACTACGAGCAGTACTTC
CDR3 protein: CASSQDRGNYEQYF

V gene: TRBV7-2
clone size: NA
D gene: NA
J gene: TRBJ2-7
CDR3 DNA: TGTGCCAGCAGCTTAGCCAGGGAGAACGAGCAGTACTTC
CDR3 protein: CASSLARENEQYF

V gene: TRBV28
clone size: NA
D gene: TRBD1
J gene: TRBJ2-7
CDR3 DNA: TGTGCCAGCAGTCAACCCGGGACAGGTACCTACGAGCAGTACTTC
CDR3 protein: CASSQPGTGTYEQYF

V gene: TRBV6-5
clone size: NA
D gene: NA
J gene: TRBJ1-1
CDR3 DNA: TGTGCCAGCAGTTACCCAGCCGAGGGGACTGAAGCTTTCTTT
CDR3 protein: CASSYPAEGTEAFF

V gene: TRBV5-6
clone size: NA
D gene: TRBD1
J gene: TRBJ1-1
CDR3 DNA: TGTGCCAGCAGCTCCCTGGACAGGGAAAATAATGAAGCTTTCTTT
CDR3 protein: CASSSLDRENNEAFF

V gene: TRBV7-2
clone size: NA
D gene: TRBD2
J gene: TRBJ2-1
CDR3 DNA: TGTGCCGGCAGCCAAAGAGGGGAGGGTCAGGAGCAGTTCTTC
CDR3 protein: CAGSQRGEGQEQFF

V gene: TRBV25-1
clone size: NA
D gene: TRBD1
J gene: TRBJ2-3
CDR3 DNA: TGTGCCAGCAGTGAACCCGGACAGGGGATGGTTGCGCAGTATTTT
CDR3 protein: CASSEPGQGMVAQYF

V gene: TRBV2
clone size: NA
D gene: NA
J gene: TRBJ2-1
CDR3 DNA: TGTGCCAGCAGTCCGACAGCAACCGATGGAAATGAGCAGTTCTTC
CDR3 protein: CASSPTATDGNEQFF

V gene: TRBV7-9
clone size: NA
D gene: TRBD1
J gene: TRBJ1-1
CDR3 DNA: TGTGCCAGCAGCAACACAGGGGGACTGGGGGCGAACACTGAAGCTTTCTTT
CDR3 protein: CASSNTGGLGANTEAFF

V gene: TRBV30
clone size: NA
D gene: TRBD1
J gene: TRBJ2-7
CDR3 DNA: TGTGCCTGGACGCCGGGACAGGCCCCCTACGAGCAGTACTTC
CDR3 protein: CAWTPGQAPYEQYF

V gene: TRBV9
clone size: NA
D gene: TRBD1
J gene: TRBJ1-3
CDR3 DNA: TGTGCCAGCAGCCCTACAACAGGGGGCAGTGGAAACACCATATATTTT
CDR3 protein: CASSPTTGGSGNTIYF

V gene: TRBV30
clone size: NA
D gene: TRBD2
J gene: TRBJ2-3
CDR3 DNA: TGTGCCTGGAGTGCGGGTAGCGGGTATCTTGATACGCAGTATTTT
CDR3 protein: CAWSAGSGYLDTQYF

V gene: TRBV7-6
clone size: NA
D gene: NA
J gene: TRBJ2-5
CDR3 DNA: TGTGCCAGCAGCCCGGGGCAAGAGACCCAGTACTTC
CDR3 protein: CASSPGQETQYF

V gene: TRBV18
clone size: NA
D gene: TRBD1
J gene: TRBJ1-1
CDR3 DNA: TGTGCCAGCTCACCTTGGGGACGGGACAGTGAAGCTTTCTTT
CDR3 protein: CASSPWGRDSEAFF

V gene: TRBV15
clone size: NA
D gene: TRBD1
J gene: TRBJ1-2
CDR3 DNA: TGTGCCACCAGCAGAGGACAGGGTTCAGGCGACTATGGCTACACCTTC
CDR3 protein: CATSRGQGSGDYGYTF

V gene: TRBV30
clone size: NA
D gene: NA
J gene: TRBJ1-2
CDR3 DNA: TGTGCCTGGGGGCAACTGGCGTACTATGGCTACACCTTC
CDR3 protein: CAWGQLAYYGYTF

V gene: TRBV6-1
clone size: NA
D gene: TRBD2
J gene: TRBJ2-5
CDR3 DNA: TGTGCCAGCCGGCCCGGGGGGAACCGAGAGACCCAGTACTTC
CDR3 protein: CASRPGGNRETQYF

V gene: TRBV5-6
clone size: NA
D gene: TRBD1
J gene: TRBJ1-1
CDR3 DNA: TGTGCCAGTACGGTAGGACAGGGGAGGGACACTGAAGCTTTCTTT
CDR3 protein: CASTVGQGRDTEAFF

V gene: TRBV19
clone size: NA
D gene: NA
J gene: TRBJ2-5
CDR3 DNA: TGTGCCAGTGGAACTGTAGGACGGTACCAAGAGACCCAGTACTTC
CDR3 protein: CASGTVGRYQETQYF

V gene: TRBV14
clone size: NA
D gene: TRBD2
J gene: TRBJ2-2
CDR3 DNA: TGTGCCAGCAGCCTGGGACTAGCGGGCCCCGGGGAGCTGTTTTTT
CDR3 protein: CASSLGLAGPGELFF

V gene: TRBV5-1
clone size: NA
D gene: TRBD2
J gene: TRBJ2-2
CDR3 DNA: TGCGCCAGCAGCTTGTACGCTCGACTAGCGCCCGGGGAGCTGTTTTTT
CDR3 protein: CASSLYARLAPGELFF

V gene: TRBV4-3
clone size: NA
D gene: NA
J gene: TRBJ2-1
CDR3 DNA: TGCGCCAGCAGCCAAACTATTGGCGGGACCCCCAATGAGCAGTTCTTC
CDR3 protein: CASSQTIGGTPNEQFF

V gene: TRBV29-1
clone size: NA
D gene: TRBD1
J gene: TRBJ1-1
CDR3 DNA: TGCAGCGTAAAACAGGGGGGCGTGAACACTGAAGCTTTCTTT
CDR3 protein: CSVKQGGVNTEAFF